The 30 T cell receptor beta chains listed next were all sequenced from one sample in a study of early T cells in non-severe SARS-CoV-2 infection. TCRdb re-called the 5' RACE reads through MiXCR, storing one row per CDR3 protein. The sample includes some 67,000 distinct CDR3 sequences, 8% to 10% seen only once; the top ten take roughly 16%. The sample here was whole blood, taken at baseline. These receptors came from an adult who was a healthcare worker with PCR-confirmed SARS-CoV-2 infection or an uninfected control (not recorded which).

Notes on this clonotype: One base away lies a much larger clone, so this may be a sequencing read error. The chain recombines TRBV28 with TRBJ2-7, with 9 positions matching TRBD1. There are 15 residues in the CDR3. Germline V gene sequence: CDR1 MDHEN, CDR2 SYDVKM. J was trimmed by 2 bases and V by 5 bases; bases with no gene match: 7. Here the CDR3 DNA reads TGTGCCAGCAGTCCGGGACAGGGATGCACCTACGAGCAGTACTTC. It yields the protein CASSPGQGCTYEQYF.

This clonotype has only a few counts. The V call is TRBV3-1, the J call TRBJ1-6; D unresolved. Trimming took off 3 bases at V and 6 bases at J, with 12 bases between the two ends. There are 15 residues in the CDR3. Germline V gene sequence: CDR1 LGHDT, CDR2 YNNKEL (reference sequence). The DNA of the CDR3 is TGTGCCAGCAGCCAGGTGGGTGGAAGTAATTCACCCCTCCACTTT. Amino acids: CASSQVGGSNSPLHF.

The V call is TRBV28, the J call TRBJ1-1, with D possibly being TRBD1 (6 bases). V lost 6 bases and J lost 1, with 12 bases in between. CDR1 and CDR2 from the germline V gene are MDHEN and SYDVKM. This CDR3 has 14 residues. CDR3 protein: CASRRGGSNTEAFF. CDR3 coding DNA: TGTGCCAGCAGGAGGGGGGGCTCGAACACTGAAGCTTTCTTT.

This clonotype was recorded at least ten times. The CDR3 loop reads CASSQDLTARGTEAFF. The CDR3, as DNA: TGTGCCAGCAGCCAAGATCTTACGGCCAGGGGCACTGAAGCTTTCTTT. The chain has TRBV4-2 and TRBJ1-1; TRBD1 is a possible D gene (6 bases). CDR3 length equals 16 residues. The germline gives CDR1 LGHNA, CDR2 YNFKEQ. Trimming shortened V by 0 bases and J by 4 bases, and 15 bases separated the two germline ends.

The CDR3 loop is CSAKKRAGAYNEQFF. CDR3 nucleotide sequence: TGCAGTGCCAAGAAGCGGGCCGGGGCCTACAATGAGCAGTTCTTC. The chain employs TRBV20-1 and TRBJ2-1, with D perhaps matching TRBD2 (6 bases). Between the trimmed V and J ends, which lost 6 bases and 2 bases, there was a span of 17 bases. Germline CDR1 is DFQATT and CDR2 is SNEGSKA (reference sequence). The CDR3 loop spans 15 amino acids.

CDR3 DNA: TGTGCCAGCAGTGAACTCCGGGACGCCTACAATGAGCAGTTCTTC. Amino acid sequence: CASSELRDAYNEQFF. The V gene is TRBV28, the J gene TRBJ2-1; either TRBD1 or TRBD2 may fit D (5 bases each). V gave up 5 bases and J gave up 2 bases, with 13 bases separating them. Germline-derived CDR1 and CDR2 are MDHEN and SYDVKM. This CDR3 region has 15 residues.

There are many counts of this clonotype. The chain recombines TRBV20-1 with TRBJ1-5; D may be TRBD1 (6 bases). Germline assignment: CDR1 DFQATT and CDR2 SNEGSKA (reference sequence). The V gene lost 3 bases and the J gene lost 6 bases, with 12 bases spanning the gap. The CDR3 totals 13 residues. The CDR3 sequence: CSASAGAAQPQHF. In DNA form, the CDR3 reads TGCAGTGCTAGTGCGGGGGCGGCTCAGCCCCAGCATTTT.

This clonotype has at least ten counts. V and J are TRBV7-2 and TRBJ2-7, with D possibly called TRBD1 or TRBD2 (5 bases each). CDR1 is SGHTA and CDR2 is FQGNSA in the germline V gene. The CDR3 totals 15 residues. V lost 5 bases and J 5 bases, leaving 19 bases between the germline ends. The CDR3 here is CASSLPTLRDHEQYF. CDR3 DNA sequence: TGTGCCAGCAGCCTCCCCACCCTACGGGACCACGAGCAGTACTTC.

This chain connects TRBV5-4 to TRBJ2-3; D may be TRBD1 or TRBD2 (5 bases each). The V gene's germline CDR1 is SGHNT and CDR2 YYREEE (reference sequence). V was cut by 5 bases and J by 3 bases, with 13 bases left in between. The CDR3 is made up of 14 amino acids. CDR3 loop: CASRGTPSTDTQYF. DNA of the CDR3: TGTGCCAGCAGGGGGACGCCCTCGACAGATACGCAGTATTTT.

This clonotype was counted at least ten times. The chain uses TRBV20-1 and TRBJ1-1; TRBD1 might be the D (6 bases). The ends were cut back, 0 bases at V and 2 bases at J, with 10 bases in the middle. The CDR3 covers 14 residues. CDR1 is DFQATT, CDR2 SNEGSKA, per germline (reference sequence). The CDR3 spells CSARDIRGNTEAFF. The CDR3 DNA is TGCAGTGCTAGAGATATCAGGGGCAACACTGAAGCTTTCTTT.

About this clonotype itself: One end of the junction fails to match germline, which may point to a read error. The CDR3 DNA follows: TGTGCCAGCAGCGTAGCCGGGCAATCCTCCGAGCAGTACTTC. Translated, it gives CASSVAGQSSEQYF. V and J are TRBV9 and TRBJ2-7; D gene uncertain. The CDR3 totals 14 residues. The germline V gene encodes CDR1 SGDLS and CDR2 YYNGEE.

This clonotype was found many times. Written as DNA, the CDR3 is TGCAGTGCTAGAGCCCGGGACAGGGGATCCACAGATACGCAGTATTTT. Translation gives CSARARDRGSTDTQYF. The chain is built from TRBV20-1 and TRBJ2-3, with TRBD1 matching over 10 bases. This CDR3 spans 16 amino acids. CDR1 DFQATT and CDR2 SNEGSKA come from the germline V gene (reference sequence). V was pared by 1 base and J by 2 bases, with 6 bases of the junction left unmatched.

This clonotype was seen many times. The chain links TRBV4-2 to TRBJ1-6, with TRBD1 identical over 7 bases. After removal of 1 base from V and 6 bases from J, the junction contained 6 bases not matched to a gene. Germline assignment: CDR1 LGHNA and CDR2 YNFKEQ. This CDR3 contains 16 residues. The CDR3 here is CASSQARAGGNSPLHF. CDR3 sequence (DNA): TGTGCCAGCAGCCAAGCGCGAGCAGGGGGTAATTCACCCCTCCACTTT.

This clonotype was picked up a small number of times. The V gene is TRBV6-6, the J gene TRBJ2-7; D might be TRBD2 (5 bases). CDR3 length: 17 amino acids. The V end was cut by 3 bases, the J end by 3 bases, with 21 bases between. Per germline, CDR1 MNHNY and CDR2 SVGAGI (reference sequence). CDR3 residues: CASSYTRMRAVVYEQYF. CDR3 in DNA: TGTGCCAGCAGTTATACTCGAATGCGGGCAGTGGTCTACGAGCAGTACTTC.

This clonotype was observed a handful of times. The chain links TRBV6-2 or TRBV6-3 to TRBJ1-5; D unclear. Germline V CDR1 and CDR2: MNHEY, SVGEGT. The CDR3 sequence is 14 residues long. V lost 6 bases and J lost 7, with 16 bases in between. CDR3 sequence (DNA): TGTGCCAGCAGCCGCAACATAGAGACCCAGCCCCAGCATTTT. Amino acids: CASSRNIETQPQHF.

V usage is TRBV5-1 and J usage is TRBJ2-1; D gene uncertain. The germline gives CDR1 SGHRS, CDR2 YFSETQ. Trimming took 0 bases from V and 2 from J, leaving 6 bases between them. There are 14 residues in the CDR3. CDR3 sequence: CASSLGEAYNEQFF. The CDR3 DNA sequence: TGCGCCAGCAGCTTGGGAGAAGCCTACAATGAGCAGTTCTTC.

CDR3 DNA sequence: TGTGCCAGCAGTTACCCCACGGACAAGGGGACAGGGTTAGAGACCCAGTACTTC. Amino acid sequence: CASSYPTDKGTGLETQYF. The chain recombines TRBV6-2 or TRBV6-3 with TRBJ2-5; 9 bases map to TRBD1. From germline, CDR1 is MNHEY and CDR2 SVGEGT. V was clipped by 2 bases and J by 4 bases; unmatched bases: 14. This CDR3 comprises 18 residues.

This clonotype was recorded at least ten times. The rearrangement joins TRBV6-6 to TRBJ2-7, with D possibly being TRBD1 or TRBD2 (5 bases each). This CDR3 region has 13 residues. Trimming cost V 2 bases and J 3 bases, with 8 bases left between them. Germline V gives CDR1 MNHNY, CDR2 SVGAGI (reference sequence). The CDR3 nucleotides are TGTGCCAGCAGTTACGGGGGTTACTACGAGCAGTACTTC. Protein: CASSYGGYYEQYF.

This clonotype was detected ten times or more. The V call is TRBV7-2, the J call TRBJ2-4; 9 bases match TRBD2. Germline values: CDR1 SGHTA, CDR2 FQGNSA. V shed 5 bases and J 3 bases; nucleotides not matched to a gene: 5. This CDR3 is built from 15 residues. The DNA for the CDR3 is TGTGCCAGCAGCCATAGCGGGGGCGGCAAAAACATTCAGTACTTC. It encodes CASSHSGGGKNIQYF.

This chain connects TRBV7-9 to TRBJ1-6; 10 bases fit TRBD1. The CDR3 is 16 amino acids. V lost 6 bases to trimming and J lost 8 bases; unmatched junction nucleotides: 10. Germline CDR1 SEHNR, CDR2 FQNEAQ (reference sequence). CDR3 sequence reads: CASSRTTGTGDSPLHF. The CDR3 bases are TGTGCCAGCAGTCGAACCACCGGGACAGGGGATTCACCCCTCCACTTT.

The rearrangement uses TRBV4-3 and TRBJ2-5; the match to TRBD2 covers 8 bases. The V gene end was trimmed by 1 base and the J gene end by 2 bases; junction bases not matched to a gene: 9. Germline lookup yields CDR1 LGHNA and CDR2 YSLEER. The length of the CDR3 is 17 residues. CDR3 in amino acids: CASSQGLAGGLQETQYF. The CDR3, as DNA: TGCGCCAGCAGCCAAGGGCTCGCGGGAGGCCTTCAAGAGACCCAGTACTTC.

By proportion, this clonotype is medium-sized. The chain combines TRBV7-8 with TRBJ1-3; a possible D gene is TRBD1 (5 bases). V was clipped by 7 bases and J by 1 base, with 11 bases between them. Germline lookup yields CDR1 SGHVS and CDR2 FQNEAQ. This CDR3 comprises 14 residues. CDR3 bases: TGTGCCAGCATCAAGGGGTCTTCTGGAAACACCATATATTTT. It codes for CASIKGSSGNTIYF.

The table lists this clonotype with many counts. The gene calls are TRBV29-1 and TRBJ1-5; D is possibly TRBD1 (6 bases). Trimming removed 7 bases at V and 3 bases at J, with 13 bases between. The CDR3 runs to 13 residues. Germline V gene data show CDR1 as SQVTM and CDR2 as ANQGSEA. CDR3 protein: CSARDNINQPQHF. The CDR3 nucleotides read TGCAGCGCCCGGGACAACATCAATCAGCCCCAGCATTTT. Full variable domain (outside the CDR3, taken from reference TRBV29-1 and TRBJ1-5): SAVISQKPSRDICQRGTSLTIQCQVDSQVTMMFWYRQQPGQSLTLIATANQGSEATYESGFVIDKFPISRPNLTFSTLTVSNMSPEDSSIYLCSARDNINQPQHFGDGTRLSIL.

The CDR3 sequence is CSCYGGSYEQYF. In DNA, the CDR3 is TGCAGCTGCTACGGGGGATCCTACGAGCAGTACTTC. The chain joins TRBV29-1 to TRBJ2-7, with D tentatively TRBD2 (6 bases). The V end lost 8 bases, the J end lost 1 base, and 12 bases lay between the germline ends. Germline V gene data show CDR1 as SQVTM and CDR2 as ANQGSEA. This CDR3 region has 12 residues.

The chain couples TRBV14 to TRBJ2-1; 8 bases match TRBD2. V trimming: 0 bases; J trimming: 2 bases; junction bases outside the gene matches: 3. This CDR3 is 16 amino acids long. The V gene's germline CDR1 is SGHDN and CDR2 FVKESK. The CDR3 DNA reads TGTGCCAGCAGCCAAGATCCAGCGGGGGCCTACAATGAGCAGTTCTTC. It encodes CASSQDPAGAYNEQFF. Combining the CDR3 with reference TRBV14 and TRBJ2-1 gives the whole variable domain EAGVTQFPSHSVIEKGQTVTLRCDPISGHDNLYWYRRVMGKEIKFLLHFVKESKQDESGMPNNRFLAERTGGTYSTLKVQPAELEDSGVYFCASSQDPAGAYNEQFFGPGTRLTVL.

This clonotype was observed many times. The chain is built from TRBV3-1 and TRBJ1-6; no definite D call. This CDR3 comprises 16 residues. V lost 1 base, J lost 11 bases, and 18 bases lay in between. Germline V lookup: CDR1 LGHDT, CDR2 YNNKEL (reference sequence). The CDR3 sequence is CASSQGSKGWLTPLHF. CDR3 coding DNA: TGTGCCAGCAGCCAAGGAAGTAAGGGCTGGTTGACACCCCTCCACTTT.

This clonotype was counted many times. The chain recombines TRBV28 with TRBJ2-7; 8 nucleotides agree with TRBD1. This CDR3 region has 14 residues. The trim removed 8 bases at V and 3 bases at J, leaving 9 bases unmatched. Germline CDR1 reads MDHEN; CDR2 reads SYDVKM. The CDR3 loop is CASVPGTGRYEQYF. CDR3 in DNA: TGTGCCAGCGTGCCCGGGACAGGACGCTACGAGCAGTACTTC.

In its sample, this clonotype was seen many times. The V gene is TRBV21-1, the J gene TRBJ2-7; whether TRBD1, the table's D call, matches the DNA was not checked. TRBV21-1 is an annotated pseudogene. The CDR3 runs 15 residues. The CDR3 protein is CASSMGNRSRYEQYF. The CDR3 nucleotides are TGTGCCAGCAGCATGGGGAACAGGAGCCGTTACGAGCAGTACTTC.

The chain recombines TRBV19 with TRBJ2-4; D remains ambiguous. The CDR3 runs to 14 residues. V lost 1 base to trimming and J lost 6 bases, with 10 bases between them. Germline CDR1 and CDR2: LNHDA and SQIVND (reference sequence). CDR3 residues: CASSIVGLGNIQYF. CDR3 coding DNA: TGTGCCAGTAGTATAGTCGGGTTGGGAAACATTCAGTACTTC.

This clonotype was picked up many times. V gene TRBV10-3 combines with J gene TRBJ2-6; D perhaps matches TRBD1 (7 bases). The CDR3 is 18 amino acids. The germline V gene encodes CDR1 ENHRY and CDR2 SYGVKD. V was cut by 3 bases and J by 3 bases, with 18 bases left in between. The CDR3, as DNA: TGTGCCATCAGTGACAGGAGACAGGGAGGCTTTGGGGCCAACGTCCTGACTTTC. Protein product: CAISDRRQGGFGANVLTF.